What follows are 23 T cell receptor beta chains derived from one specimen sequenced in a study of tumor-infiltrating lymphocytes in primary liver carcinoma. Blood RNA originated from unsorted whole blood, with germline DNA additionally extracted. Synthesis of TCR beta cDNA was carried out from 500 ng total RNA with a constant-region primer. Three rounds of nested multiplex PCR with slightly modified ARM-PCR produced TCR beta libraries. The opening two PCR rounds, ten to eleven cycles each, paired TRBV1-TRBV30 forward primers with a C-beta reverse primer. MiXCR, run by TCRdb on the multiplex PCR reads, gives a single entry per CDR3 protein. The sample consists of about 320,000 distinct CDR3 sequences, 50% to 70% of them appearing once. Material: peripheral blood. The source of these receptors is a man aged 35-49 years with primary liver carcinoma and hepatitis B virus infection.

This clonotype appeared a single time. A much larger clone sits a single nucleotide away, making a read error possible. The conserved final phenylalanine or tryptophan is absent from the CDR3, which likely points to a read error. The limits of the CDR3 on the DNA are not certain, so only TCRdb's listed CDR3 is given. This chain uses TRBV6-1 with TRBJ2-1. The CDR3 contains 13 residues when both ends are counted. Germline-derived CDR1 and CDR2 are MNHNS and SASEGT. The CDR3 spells CASSDRGLQHPHV.

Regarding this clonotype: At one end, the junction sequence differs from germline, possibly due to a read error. The CDR3 protein is CSVVAASGGDEQYF. CDR3 nucleotides: TGCAGCGTTGTAGCCGCTAGCGGGGGCGACGAACAGTACTTC. The chain employs TRBV29-1 and TRBJ2-7; 10 bases line up with TRBD2. CDR1 SQVTM and CDR2 ANQGSEA come from the germline V gene. The CDR3 has 14 residues.

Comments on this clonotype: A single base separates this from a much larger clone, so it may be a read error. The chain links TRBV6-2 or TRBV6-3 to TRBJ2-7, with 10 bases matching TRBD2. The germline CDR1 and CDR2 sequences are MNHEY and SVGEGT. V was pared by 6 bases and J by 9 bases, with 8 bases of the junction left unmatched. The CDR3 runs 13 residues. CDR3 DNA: TGTGCCAGCAGAGGGACTAGCGAAGACGGGCAGTACTTC. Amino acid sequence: CASRGTSEDGQYF.

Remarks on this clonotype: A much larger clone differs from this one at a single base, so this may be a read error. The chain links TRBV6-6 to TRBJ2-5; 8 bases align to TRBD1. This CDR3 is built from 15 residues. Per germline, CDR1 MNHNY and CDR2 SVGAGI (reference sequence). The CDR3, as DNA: TGTACCAGCAGAAAGGACAGGGTAGGACAAGAGACCCAGTACTTC. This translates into CTSRKDRVGQETQYF.

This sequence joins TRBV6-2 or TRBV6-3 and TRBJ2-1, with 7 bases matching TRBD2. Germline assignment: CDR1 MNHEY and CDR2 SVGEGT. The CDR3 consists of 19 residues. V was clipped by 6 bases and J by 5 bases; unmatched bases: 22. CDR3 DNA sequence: TGTGCCAGCAGACCTCCGCGGTTAGCGGGTCCACCTAAGAACAATGAGCAGTTCTTC. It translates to CASRPPRLAGPPKNNEQFF.

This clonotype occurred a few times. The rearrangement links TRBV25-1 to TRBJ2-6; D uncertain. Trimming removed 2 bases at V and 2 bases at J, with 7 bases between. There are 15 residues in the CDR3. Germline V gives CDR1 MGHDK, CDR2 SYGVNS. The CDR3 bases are TGTGCCAGCAGTGAAGAGGCAGCTGGGGCCAACGTCCTGACTTTC. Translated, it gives CASSEEAAGANVLTF.

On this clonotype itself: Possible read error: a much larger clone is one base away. CDR3 bases: TGTGCCAGCGGCTTCGGGGCAGCCCGACTCTCTGGGGCCAACGTCCTGACTTTC. Protein: CASGFGAARLSGANVLTF. This chain joins TRBV11-2 and TRBJ2-6; either TRBD1 or TRBD2 may supply D (5 bases each). The CDR3 spans 18 residues. Germline CDR1 reads SGHAT; CDR2 reads FQNNGV.

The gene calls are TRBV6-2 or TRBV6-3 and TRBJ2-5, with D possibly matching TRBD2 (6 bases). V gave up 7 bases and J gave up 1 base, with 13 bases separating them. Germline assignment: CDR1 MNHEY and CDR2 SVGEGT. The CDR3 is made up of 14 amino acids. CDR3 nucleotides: TGTGCCAGCATGAGTAGCGGCTTCCAAGAGACCCAGTACTTC. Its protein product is CASMSSGFQETQYF.

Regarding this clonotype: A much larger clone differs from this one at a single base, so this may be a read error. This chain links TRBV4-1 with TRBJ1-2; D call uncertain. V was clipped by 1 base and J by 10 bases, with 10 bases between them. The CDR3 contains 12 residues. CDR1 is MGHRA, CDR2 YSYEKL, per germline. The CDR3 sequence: CASSQVGLDYTF. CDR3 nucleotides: TGCGCCAGCAGCCAAGTAGGACTTGACTACACCTTC.

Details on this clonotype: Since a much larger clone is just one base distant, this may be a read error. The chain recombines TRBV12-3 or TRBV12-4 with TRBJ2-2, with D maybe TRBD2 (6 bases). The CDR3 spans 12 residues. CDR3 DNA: TGTGTCAGCGGCACTAGCTCCGGGGAGCTGTTTTTT. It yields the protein CVSGTSSGELFF.

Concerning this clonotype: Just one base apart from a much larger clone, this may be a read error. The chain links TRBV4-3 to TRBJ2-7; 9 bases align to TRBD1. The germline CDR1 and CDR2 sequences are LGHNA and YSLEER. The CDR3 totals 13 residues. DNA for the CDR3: TGCGCCAACAGCCCGGGACAGGGTTACGAGCAGTACTTC. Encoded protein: CANSPGQGYEQYF.

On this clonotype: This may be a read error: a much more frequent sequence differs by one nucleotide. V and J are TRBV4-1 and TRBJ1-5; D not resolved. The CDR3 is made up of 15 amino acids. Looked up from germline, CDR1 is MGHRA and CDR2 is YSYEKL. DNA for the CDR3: TGCACCAGCAGCCAAGATGGAAACGGCAATCAGCCCCAGCATTTT. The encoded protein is CTSSQDGNGNQPQHF.

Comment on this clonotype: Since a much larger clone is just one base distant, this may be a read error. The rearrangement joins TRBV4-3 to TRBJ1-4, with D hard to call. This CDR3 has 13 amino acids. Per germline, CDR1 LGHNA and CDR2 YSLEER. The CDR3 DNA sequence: TGCGCCAGCAGCCACAGCCAGAATGGAAAACTGTTTTTT. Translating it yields CASSHSQNGKLFF.

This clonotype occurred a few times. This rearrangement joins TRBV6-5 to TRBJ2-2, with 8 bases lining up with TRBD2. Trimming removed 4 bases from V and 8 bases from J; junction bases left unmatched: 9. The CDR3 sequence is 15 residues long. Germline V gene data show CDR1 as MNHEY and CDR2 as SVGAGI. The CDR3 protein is CASSSAGLVGGELFF. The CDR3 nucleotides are TGTGCCAGCAGTTCCGCGGGACTAGTAGGAGGGGAGCTGTTTTTT.

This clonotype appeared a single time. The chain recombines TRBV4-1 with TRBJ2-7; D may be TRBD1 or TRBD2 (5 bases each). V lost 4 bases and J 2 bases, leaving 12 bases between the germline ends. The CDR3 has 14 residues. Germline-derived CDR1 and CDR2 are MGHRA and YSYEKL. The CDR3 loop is CASSPRAGTYEQYF. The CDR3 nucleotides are TGCGCCAGCAGCCCGCGGGCAGGGACCTACGAGCAGTACTTC.

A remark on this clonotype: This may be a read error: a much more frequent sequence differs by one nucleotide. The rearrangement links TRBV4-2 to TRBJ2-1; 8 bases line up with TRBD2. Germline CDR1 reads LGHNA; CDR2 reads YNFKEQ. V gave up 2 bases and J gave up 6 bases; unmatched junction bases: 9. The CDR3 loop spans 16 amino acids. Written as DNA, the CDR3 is TGTGCCAGCAGCCAATATTCTTTAGCGGGAATCAATGAGCAGTTCTTC. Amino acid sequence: CASSQYSLAGINEQFF.

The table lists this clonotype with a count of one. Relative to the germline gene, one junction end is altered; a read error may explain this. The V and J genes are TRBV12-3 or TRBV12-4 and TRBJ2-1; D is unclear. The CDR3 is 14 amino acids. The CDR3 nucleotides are TGTGCCGGCAGTTTAGAGATCGCCTACAATGAGCAGTTCTTC. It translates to CAGSLEIAYNEQFF.

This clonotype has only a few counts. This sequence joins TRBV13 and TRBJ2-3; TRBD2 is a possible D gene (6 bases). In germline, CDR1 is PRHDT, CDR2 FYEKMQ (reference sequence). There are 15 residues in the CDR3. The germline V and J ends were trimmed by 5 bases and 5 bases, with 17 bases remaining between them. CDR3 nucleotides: TGTGCCAGCAGCCCCTGGAGGGGAGGTGTAGATACGCAGTATTTT. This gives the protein CASSPWRGGVDTQYF.

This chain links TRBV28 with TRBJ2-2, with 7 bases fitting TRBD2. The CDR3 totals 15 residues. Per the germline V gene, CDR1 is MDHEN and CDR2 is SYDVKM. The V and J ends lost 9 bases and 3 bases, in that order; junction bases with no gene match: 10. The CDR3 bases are TGTGCCAGTCGGGGGGAGGTCCGAGACACCGGGGAGCTGTTTTTT. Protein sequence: CASRGEVRDTGELFF.

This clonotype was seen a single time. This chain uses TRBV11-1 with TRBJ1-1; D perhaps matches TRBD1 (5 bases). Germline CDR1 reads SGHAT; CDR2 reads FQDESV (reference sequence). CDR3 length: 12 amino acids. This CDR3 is CASCSGDTEAFF. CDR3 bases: TGTGCTAGCTGCTCGGGGGACACTGAAGCTTTCTTT.

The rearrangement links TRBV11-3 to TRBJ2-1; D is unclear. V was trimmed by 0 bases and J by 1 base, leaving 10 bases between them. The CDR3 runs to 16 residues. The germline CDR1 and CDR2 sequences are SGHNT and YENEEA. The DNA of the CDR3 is TGTGCCAGCAGCTTAGATCCCCAGAAATCCTACAATGAGCAGTTCTTC. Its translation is CASSLDPQKSYNEQFF. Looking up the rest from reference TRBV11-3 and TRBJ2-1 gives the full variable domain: EAGVVQSPRYKIIEKKQPVAFWCNPISGHNTLYWYLQNLGQGPELLIRYENEEAVDDSQLPKDRFSAERLKGVDSTLKIQPAELGDSAVYLCASSLDPQKSYNEQFFGPGTRLTVL.

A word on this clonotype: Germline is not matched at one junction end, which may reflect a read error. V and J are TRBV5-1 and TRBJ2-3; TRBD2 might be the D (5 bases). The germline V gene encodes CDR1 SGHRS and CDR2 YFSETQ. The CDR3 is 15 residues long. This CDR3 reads CASSAGLKSTDTQFF. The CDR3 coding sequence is TGCGCCAGCAGTGCGGGCTTAAAAAGCACAGATACGCAGTTTTTT.

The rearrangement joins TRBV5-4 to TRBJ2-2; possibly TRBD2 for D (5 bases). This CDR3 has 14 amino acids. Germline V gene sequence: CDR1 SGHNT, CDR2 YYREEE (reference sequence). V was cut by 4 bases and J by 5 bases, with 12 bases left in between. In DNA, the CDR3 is TGTGCCAGCAGCCCGCCTTCGGGGACCGGGGAGCTGTTTTTT. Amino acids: CASSPPSGTGELFF. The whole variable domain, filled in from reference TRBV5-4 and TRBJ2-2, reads ETGVTQSPTHLIKTRGQQVTLRCSSQSGHNTVSWYQQALGQGPQFIFQYYREEENGRGNFPPRFSGLQFPNYSSELNVNALELDDSALYLCASSPPSGTGELFFGEGSRLTVL.